The 3 T cell receptor beta chains presented below share a single source sample, sequenced in a study of blood T cell repertoires in COVID-19. Profiling relied on immunoSEQ multiplex PCR, and the TCRdb table lists in-frame clones only, not all of them. The table lists under 70,000 clones, roughly 84% of them singletons. Sequenced material: peripheral blood. The receptors stem from a woman under 30 with acute or convalescent COVID-19.

The chain employs TRBV11-2 and TRBJ1-3; D unresolved. V was clipped by 3 bases and J by 2 bases, with 20 bases between them. The CDR3 has 18 amino acids. Looked up from germline, CDR1 is SGHAT and CDR2 is FQNNGV. The CDR3 protein is CASSFLWAPEKTGNTIYF. The CDR3 nucleotides read TGTGCCAGCAGCTTCCTCTGGGCCCCGGAAAAGACTGGAAACACCATATATTTT.

The chain employs TRBV12-3 or TRBV12-4 and TRBJ1-3; D possibly corresponds to TRBD1 (6 bases). CDR3 length equals 13 residues. Trimming removed 1 base from V and 8 bases from J, with 9 bases in between. CDR3 protein: CASSLGQGYTIYF. The CDR3 nucleotides are TGTGCCAGCAGTTTAGGGCAGGGGTACACCATATATTTT.

The chain employs TRBV19 and TRBJ1-5; 7 bases match TRBD1. After removal of 4 bases from V and 0 bases from J, the junction contained 6 bases not matched to a gene. The V gene's germline CDR1 is LNHDA and CDR2 SQIVND (reference sequence). This CDR3 spans 16 amino acids. The DNA of the CDR3 is TGTGCCAGTAGTAGCCGGACAGGCTATAGCAATCAGCCCCAGCATTTT. Translation: CASSSRTGYSNQPQHF. Looking up the rest from reference TRBV19 and TRBJ1-5 gives the full variable domain: DGGITQSPKYLFRKEGQNVTLSCEQNLNHDAMYWYRQDPGQGLRLIYYSQIVNDFQKGDIAEGYSVSREKKESFPLTVTSAQKNPTAFYLCASSSRTGYSNQPQHFGDGTRLSIL.